The 18 T cell receptor beta chains below come from one sample, sequenced in a study of blood T cell repertoires in COVID-19. The method was immunoSEQ multiplex PCR; TCRdb's version includes in-frame clones alone and lacks a portion of them. The sample consists of over 45,000 clones, around four fifths of them appearing once. The material sequenced was peripheral blood. The receptors were sampled from a human donor in a cohort sampled during active COVID-19.

This rearrangement joins TRBV20-1 to TRBJ1-3; no reliable D call. This CDR3 is 11 amino acids long. Germline loops: CDR1 DFQATT, CDR2 SNEGSKA (reference sequence). The V gene lost 5 bases and the J gene lost 4 bases, with 6 bases spanning the gap. The CDR3 loop reads CSAQQGNTIYF. Here the CDR3 DNA reads TGCAGTGCTCAACAGGGAAACACCATATATTTT.

This clone was counted a single time. The chain couples TRBV2 to TRBJ1-6; 10 nucleotides align to TRBD1. V was pared by 6 bases and J by 7 bases, with 6 bases of the junction left unmatched. The germline V gene encodes CDR1 SNHLY and CDR2 FYNNEI. The CDR3 sequence is 15 residues long. CDR3 region: CASRGQGIPNSPLHF. DNA for the CDR3: TGTGCCAGCAGGGGACAGGGGATACCAAATTCACCCCTCCACTTT.

The chain carries TRBV19 and TRBJ1-4; perhaps TRBD1 as D (5 bases). The CDR3 is made up of 14 amino acids. The germline CDR1 and CDR2 sequences are LNHDA and SQIVND (reference sequence). V lost 8 bases and J lost 5, with 15 bases in between. In DNA, the CDR3 is TGTGCCAGTCGTTTAGCGGGGGACAATGAAAAACTGTTTTTT. It specifies CASRLAGDNEKLFF.

The rearrangement uses TRBV9 and TRBJ2-3, with 9 positions matching TRBD1. CDR3 length equals 15 residues. V was pared by 2 bases and J by 1 base, with 2 bases of the junction left unmatched. The germline CDR1 and CDR2 sequences are SGDLS and YYNGEE. CDR3 loop: CASSVRTGGTDTQYF. CDR3 sequence (DNA): TGTGCCAGCAGCGTCCGGACAGGGGGCACAGATACGCAGTATTTT.

CDR3 coding DNA: TGCAGCGTGAAGCGGGGCCATGAGCAGTTCTTC. As protein: CSVKRGHEQFF. This chain uses TRBV29-1 with TRBJ2-1; 7 nucleotides align to TRBD2. Germline trimming cut 6 bases from V and 8 bases from J; bases unmatched to any gene: 4. This CDR3 contains 11 residues. The germline V gene has CDR1 SQVTM and CDR2 ANQGSEA.

This clone is medium-sized within its sample. CDR3 DNA sequence: TGTGCCAGCAGCTTTCGGGATACGCAGTATTTT. Translation gives CASSFRDTQYF. The chain is built from TRBV7-2 and TRBJ2-3, with D uncertain. Trimming removed 3 bases from V and 6 bases from J, with 4 bases in between. Germline values: CDR1 SGHTA, CDR2 FQGNSA. This CDR3 contains 11 residues.

The V call is TRBV9, the J call TRBJ2-3; 11 bases line up with TRBD2. V lost 4 bases and J lost 1; bases outside the gene matches: 5. Germline CDR1 is SGDLS and CDR2 is YYNGEE. CDR3 size: 16 residues. CDR3 coding DNA: TGTGCCAGCAGCATATTGACTAGCGGGGGCACAGATACGCAGTATTTT. It is translated as CASSILTSGGTDTQYF.

This clone showed up just once. The chain combines TRBV6-5 with TRBJ2-7; 11 nucleotides agree with TRBD1. With 6 bases clipped from V and 5 bases from J, the junction kept 6 bases outside the gene matches. The CDR3 has 14 residues. Per germline, CDR1 MNHEY and CDR2 SVGAGI. The CDR3 here is CASSRGQGANEQYF. CDR3 DNA sequence: TGTGCCAGCAGCCGCGGACAGGGGGCAAACGAGCAGTACTTC.

This clone occurred a few times. The chain is built from TRBV9 and TRBJ1-6; weak D call: TRBD1 (6 bases). CDR3 length: 16 amino acids. From germline, CDR1 is SGDLS and CDR2 YYNGEE. V shed 4 bases and J shed 10 bases, with 21 bases lying between them. The CDR3 loop reads CASSRFAGAYGSPLHF. Written as DNA, the CDR3 is TGTGCCAGCAGCAGGTTTGCGGGGGCTTACGGCTCACCCCTCCACTTT.

The V and J genes are TRBV5-6 and TRBJ2-2; 7 bases fit TRBD1. The germline CDR1 and CDR2 sequences are SGHDT and YYEEEE. J was trimmed by 4 bases and V by 4 bases; bases with no gene match: 4. The CDR3 totals 14 residues. The CDR3 bases are TGTGCCAGCAGCCGACAGGGAGTCACCGGGGAGCTGTTTTTT. It yields the protein CASSRQGVTGELFF.

V usage is TRBV5-1 and J usage is TRBJ2-1, with TRBD2 identical over 7 bases. V gave up 4 bases and J gave up 5 bases; unmatched junction bases: 12. Germline V gene sequence: CDR1 SGHRS, CDR2 YFSETQ. This CDR3 has 16 amino acids. CDR3 protein: CASSVGGIVSHNEQFF. CDR3 DNA sequence: TGCGCCAGCAGCGTGGGAGGGATTGTTTCCCACAATGAGCAGTTCTTC. Together with reference TRBV5-1 and TRBJ2-1, the CDR3 gives the full variable domain: KAGVTQTPRYLIKTRGQQVTLSCSPISGHRSVSWYQQTPGQGLQFLFEYFSETQRNKGNFPGRFSGRQFSNSRSEMNVSTLELGDSALYLCASSVGGIVSHNEQFFGPGTRLTVL.

CDR3 amino acids: CASSLSGGLAGSGNTIYF. In DNA, the CDR3 is TGCGCCAGCAGCTTGAGCGGGGGCCTTGCTGGCTCTGGAAACACCATATATTTT. The chain combines TRBV5-1 with TRBJ1-3; possible D gene TRBD1, 6 bases. V gave up 1 base and J gave up 0 bases, with 17 bases separating them. The CDR3 length is 18 residues. Germline loops: CDR1 SGHRS, CDR2 YFSETQ.

This clone was counted a single time. J is TRBJ2-6 and V is TRBV20-1; TRBD1 might be the D (6 bases). The CDR3 sequence is 15 residues long. Germline CDR1 and CDR2: DFQATT and SNEGSKA (reference sequence). V shed 3 bases and J shed 0 bases, with 9 bases lying between them. In DNA form, the CDR3 reads TGCAGTGCTAGTAGGGGGTCCTCTGGGGCCAACGTCCTGACTTTC. Its translation is CSASRGSSGANVLTF.

This chain joins TRBV9 and TRBJ2-3, with 7 bases lining up with TRBD1. J gave up 5 bases and V 0 bases, and 9 bases lay outside the gene matches. Germline assignment: CDR1 SGDLS and CDR2 YYNGEE. This CDR3 contains 16 residues. The CDR3: CASSVAGTAGQDTQYF. In DNA form, the CDR3 reads TGTGCCAGCAGCGTAGCGGGGACAGCAGGACAAGATACGCAGTATTTT.

V and J are TRBV18 and TRBJ1-5; D is undetermined. From germline, CDR1 is KGHSH and CDR2 LQKENI. V was clipped by 3 bases and J by 5 bases, with 11 bases between them. The CDR3 length is 14 residues. CDR3 bases: TGTGCCAGCTCACCCCCTGCGGCCTATCAGCCCCAGCATTTT. Protein: CASSPPAAYQPQHF. The full variable domain, its missing parts supplied by reference TRBV18 and TRBJ1-5, is NAGVMQNPRHLVRRRGQEARLRCSPMKGHSHVYWYRQLPEEGLKFMVYLQKENIIDESGMPKERFSAEFPKEGPSILRIQQVVRGDSAAYFCASSPPAAYQPQHFGDGTRLSIL.

V usage is TRBV18 and J usage is TRBJ2-3; 9 bases agree with TRBD2. The CDR3 has 16 amino acids. V lost 4 bases, J lost 2 bases, and 7 bases stayed unmatched. Germline-derived CDR1 and CDR2 are KGHSH and LQKENI. CDR3 residues: CASSHERGASTDTQYF. Written as DNA, the CDR3 is TGTGCCAGCTCACATGAGCGGGGGGCCTCCACAGATACGCAGTATTTT.

V gene TRBV10-3 combines with J gene TRBJ1-1; a possible D gene is TRBD1 (6 bases). The germline V and J ends were trimmed by 11 bases and 1 base, with 14 bases remaining between them. Germline V lookup: CDR1 ENHRY, CDR2 SYGVKD. The CDR3 is 13 residues long. CDR3 nucleotide sequence: TGTGCCGTACAGGGAATAGCGAACACTGAAGCTTTCTTT. It encodes CAVQGIANTEAFF.

The chain recombines TRBV25-1 with TRBJ2-4; D might be TRBD1 (5 bases). Germline V gives CDR1 MGHDK, CDR2 SYGVNS. Trimming took 1 base from V and 5 from J, leaving 9 bases between them. This CDR3 contains 14 residues. CDR3 DNA sequence: TGTGCCAGCAGTGAATCAGGGCTGGAAAACATTCAGTACTTC. As protein: CASSESGLENIQYF.